These 19 T cell receptor beta chains came from one sample sequenced in a study of prognosis after radiotherapy for stage I lung cancer. Two rounds of multiplex PCR amplified TCR beta CDR3 from genomic DNA. Initially, in first-round PCR, primers specific to each TRBV and TRBJ gene were used. TCRdb called the multiplex PCR reads again in MiXCR, with one record for every CDR3 protein. The repertoire consists of around 30,000 distinct CDR3 sequences, with around 29% occurring once and the leading ten covering 9.5% to 13%. This sample comprised PBMCs, obtained before or after stereotactic body radiation therapy (not recorded which). The receptors originated from a donor aged 50 or older with non-small cell lung cancer.

Points on this clonotype: A read error is possible here, since a much larger clone lies one base away. V and J are TRBV5-1 and TRBJ2-6; 11 bases fit TRBD1. CDR3 length: 18 amino acids. Germline loops: CDR1 SGHRS, CDR2 YFSETQ. CDR3 region: CASSLLGQGASGAKVPTF. In DNA form, the CDR3 reads TGCGCCAGCAGCTTATTAGGACAGGGGGCTTCTGGGGCCAAAGTCCCGACTTTC.

This clonotype was seen repeatedly, ten times or more. This rearrangement joins TRBV28 to TRBJ1-4; 7 bases are shared with TRBD1. Per the germline V gene, CDR1 is MDHEN and CDR2 is SYDVKM. The CDR3 sequence is 14 residues long. J gave up 5 bases and V 2 bases, and 2 bases lay outside the gene matches. The CDR3 nucleotides read TGTGCCAGCAGTTTAGCGGACAGGAATGAAAAACTGTTTTTT. Protein: CASSLADRNEKLFF.

The chain recombines TRBV5-1 with TRBJ2-7; possible D gene TRBD1, 6 bases. V lost 4 bases and J lost 4, with 18 bases in between. CDR3 length equals 15 residues. Per the germline V gene, CDR1 is SGHRS and CDR2 is YFSETQ. CDR3 loop: CASSPGPGHGYEQYF. The CDR3 DNA reads as TGCGCCAGCAGCCCTGGACCGGGACATGGATACGAGCAGTACTTC.

V and J are TRBV2 and TRBJ2-1; D remains unclear. From germline, CDR1 is SNHLY and CDR2 FYNNEI. With 10 bases removed from V and 8 bases from J, the gap between germline ends came to 18 bases. This CDR3 is 13 amino acids long. DNA for the CDR3: TGTGCCATCAACCCACCGGTTTGCGATGAGCAGTTCTTC. Protein: CAINPPVCDEQFF.

This clonotype was seen repeatedly, ten times or more. The V call is TRBV11-2, the J call TRBJ2-7, with TRBD1 identical over 7 bases. The CDR3 has 14 amino acids. Losses at the gene ends were 1 base for V and 3 bases for J; bases not matched to a gene: 3. From germline, CDR1 is SGHAT and CDR2 FQNNGV. The CDR3 region has the DNA TGTGCCAGCAGCTTAGGCAGACAGGGCTACGAGCAGTACTTC. This codes for CASSLGRQGYEQYF.

This clonotype was counted at least ten times. The chain is built from TRBV5-1 and TRBJ1-2, with 10 bases fitting TRBD1. The length of the CDR3 is 17 residues. Trimming took 4 bases from V and 0 from J; bases not matched to a gene: 9. Germline V gene lookup returns CDR1 SGHRS and CDR2 YFSETQ. The CDR3 DNA sequence: TGCGCCAGCAGCCTCGGACAGGGGGTCTCTGCTAACTATGGCTACACCTTC. This translates into CASSLGQGVSANYGYTF. Combining the CDR3 with reference TRBV5-1 and TRBJ1-2 gives the whole variable domain KAGVTQTPRYLIKTRGQQVTLSCSPISGHRSVSWYQQTPGQGLQFLFEYFSETQRNKGNFPGRFSGRQFSNSRSEMNVSTLELGDSALYLCASSLGQGVSANYGYTFGSGTRLTVV.

This clonotype was picked up many times. This sequence joins TRBV5-1 and TRBJ1-2; no definite D call. Germline CDR1 SGHRS, CDR2 YFSETQ. Trimming removed 0 bases at V and 2 bases at J, with 5 bases between. The CDR3 runs to 13 residues. Here the CDR3 reads CASSLDNNYGYTF. In DNA form, the CDR3 reads TGCGCCAGCAGCTTGGACAACAACTATGGCTACACCTTC.

The chain is built from TRBV6-5 and TRBJ2-2; D might be TRBD2 (5 bases). V was cut by 3 bases and J by 3 bases, with 20 bases left in between. Germline CDR1 reads MNHEY; CDR2 reads SVGAGI. CDR3 length: 18 residues. The CDR3 region has the DNA TGTGCCAGCAGTTATACAACAATGCGACTATCTGACACCGGGGAGCTGTTTTTT. As protein: CASSYTTMRLSDTGELFF.

Notes on this clonotype: A far larger clone differs by one base, so this is likely a read error. This chain's CDR3 is CASSGLVPGANVPTF. Here the CDR3 DNA reads TGTGCCAGCAGTGGACTCGTGCCTGGGGCCAACGTCCCGACTTTC. The chain couples TRBV6-4 to TRBJ2-6; D is possibly TRBD1 (5 bases). Germline assignment: CDR1 MRHNA and CDR2 SNTAGT. The CDR3 covers 15 residues.

A word on this clonotype: This CDR3 fails to terminate in the conserved phenylalanine or tryptophan, so it likely reflects a read error. This sequence joins TRBV27 and TRBJ2-2; perhaps TRBD1 as D (5 bases). The CDR3 covers 14 residues. The V gene lost 5 bases and the J gene lost 6 bases, with 13 bases spanning the gap. The germline CDR1 and CDR2 sequences are MNHEY and SMNVEV (reference sequence). The CDR3 DNA follows: TGTGCCAGCAGTCAAAGACAGTGGGCCGGGGAGCTGTTTCTT. Protein sequence: CASSQRQWAGELFL.

The chain links TRBV20-1 to TRBJ1-1; no clear D gene. Between the trimmed V and J ends, which lost 3 bases and 5 bases, there was a span of 19 bases. The CDR3 length is 15 residues. Germline values: CDR1 DFQATT, CDR2 SNEGSKA (reference sequence). CDR3 loop: CSASDTAPSLTEAFF. DNA for the CDR3: TGCAGTGCTAGTGACACAGCCCCTAGTCTTACTGAAGCTTTCTTT.

This clonotype was counted at least ten times. J is TRBJ1-1 and V is TRBV5-1, with TRBD1 matching over 10 bases. V shed 0 bases and J 3 bases; nucleotides not matched to a gene: 14. The CDR3 is made up of 19 amino acids. Per the germline V gene, CDR1 is SGHRS and CDR2 is YFSETQ. The CDR3 coding sequence is TGCGCCAGCAGCTTGGATCGCATCTTGGGTGGACAGGGGGACACTGAAGCTTTCTTT. It specifies CASSLDRILGGQGDTEAFF.

This clonotype was found many times. V and J are TRBV30 and TRBJ1-6; unclear D gene. Germline V gene data show CDR1 as GTSNPN and CDR2 as SVGIG (reference sequence). The CDR3 is 15 amino acids. V lost 2 bases and J 7 bases, leaving 15 bases between the germline ends. The CDR3 loop reads CAWSKFVFANSPLHF. Here the CDR3 DNA reads TGTGCCTGGAGTAAATTCGTTTTCGCAAATTCACCCCTCCACTTT.

This clonotype was found many times. V usage is TRBV6-1 and J usage is TRBJ1-2; 11 bases line up with TRBD1. Germline V gene data show CDR1 as MNHNS and CDR2 as SASEGT. After removal of 2 bases from V and 11 bases from J, the junction contained 19 bases not matched to a gene. The CDR3 is 18 residues long. The CDR3 sequence is CASSERTGGVIVGIRYTF. CDR3 sequence (DNA): TGTGCCAGCAGTGAACGGACAGGGGGCGTGATCGTCGGTATTCGTTACACCTTC.

V is TRBV6-1 and J is TRBJ2-7; D is perhaps TRBD1 or TRBD2 (5 bases each). The CDR3 contains 17 residues. The V gene lost 6 bases and the J gene lost 3 bases, with 24 bases spanning the gap. The germline V gene encodes CDR1 MNHNS and CDR2 SASEGT. The CDR3 DNA sequence: TGTGCCAGCAGCGTCCGGGACGGACATGTCTGGAACTACGAGCAGTACTTC. This encodes CASSVRDGHVWNYEQYF.

Many counts were recorded for this clonotype. V gene TRBV27 combines with J gene TRBJ2-4, with no clear D. Germline assignment: CDR1 MNHEY and CDR2 SMNVEV (reference sequence). The length of the CDR3 is 16 residues. V was shortened by 3 bases and J by 6 bases, with 18 bases between the two germline ends. The CDR3 spells CASSLSGRIPSNIQYF. CDR3 nucleotides: TGTGCCAGCAGTTTGTCTGGGCGGATCCCTTCAAACATTCAGTACTTC.

This chain connects TRBV20-1 to TRBJ2-3; no clear D. Deletions cut 1 base from V and 4 bases from J, with 6 bases between. The length of the CDR3 is 12 residues. In germline, CDR1 is DFQATT, CDR2 SNEGSKA (reference sequence). In DNA, the CDR3 is TGCAGTGCTAGAGCATCGGCAGATACGCAGTATTTT. Encoded protein: CSARASADTQYF.

This clonotype appeared many times. This chain joins TRBV29-1 and TRBJ2-1, with D unclear. The germline V gene encodes CDR1 SQVTM and CDR2 ANQGSEA. V lost 4 bases, J lost 6 bases, and 16 bases lay in between. This CDR3 is 14 amino acids long. DNA for the CDR3: TGCAGCGTTGCGTTAAGCTCCGGTGGCAATGAGCAGTTCTTC. This gives the protein CSVALSSGGNEQFF.

At least ten counts were recorded for this clonotype. This chain connects TRBV12-3 or TRBV12-4 to TRBJ2-2; the D gene is possibly TRBD2 (5 bases). CDR3 length: 13 residues. V shed 7 bases and J shed 5 bases, with 11 bases lying between them. The CDR3 is CASNPRLTGELFF. The CDR3, as DNA: TGTGCCAGCAACCCAAGACTAACCGGGGAGCTGTTTTTT.